This T cell receptor (beta chain) was documented in a study of cytomegalovirus exposure and HLA in healthy donors. This clone was detected only once. Losses at the gene ends were 6 bases for V and 3 bases for J; bases not matched to a gene: 4. This CDR3 comprises 14 residues. Germline CDR1 and CDR2: ENHRY and SYGVKD. Generated by immunoSEQ multiplex PCR, the TCRdb table keeps only in-frame clones and is missing some. Of approximately 160,000 clones in the sample, about 89% were seen once. Sequenced sample: PBMCs. The chain couples TRBV10-3 to TRBJ2-7, with 11 bases identical to TRBD2. The receptor was derived from a woman aged 18 to 35 in good health and CMV-seropositive. The CDR3 is CAISTGTSGYEQYF. The CDR3 DNA sequence: TGTGCCATCAGCACCGGGACTAGCGGCTACGAGCAGTACTTC.